The clone carrying this TCR beta chain was seen a handful of times. Its specificity is not known. Clones were read by immunoSEQ multiplex PCR, and TCRdb kept only the in-frame ones, dropping some. The sample holds 150,000 or so clones, roughly 91% seen once. This specimen comes from a study of T cell responses to AZD1222 COVID-19 vaccine. Overall study context: The study pooled second doses at about 4 or about 12 weeks. Regarding the study as a whole: Regions 160-218 and 743-854 dominated among vaccine-associated CD4 TCRs spanning spike.

The sequenced sample was peripheral blood, obtained on day 0 of AZD1222 vaccination. The source is an adult in good health.

CDR3 amino acids: CASSYSITGADTQYF. The CDR3 bases are TGTGCCAGCAGTTACTCGATAACGGGGGCAGATACGCAGTATTTT. This chain connects TRBV6-5 to TRBJ2-3, with a tentative D call TRBD2 (6 bases). V lost 0 bases, J lost 4 bases, and 11 bases lay in between. This CDR3 has 15 residues. Germline-derived CDR1 and CDR2 are MNHEY and SVGAGI.